This T cell receptor beta chain was profiled in a study of Ad26.COV2.S vaccination and SARS-CoV-2 variants (dated by TCRdb to the early 2020s). General notes on the study: Vaccine-arm donors came from COV1001, a multicentre, randomized, double-blind, placebo-controlled phase I-IIa trial of Ad26.COV2.S in healthy adults. Ad26.COV2.S was administered intramuscularly at 5 x 10^10 or 1 x 10^11 viral particles, either as a single shot or as two shots given 56 days apart. TCRbeta repertoire sequencing was used to assess the specificity and breadth of SARS-CoV-2-reactive T cell receptors after Ad26.COV2.S vaccination. The TCR-sequenced set comprised approximately 30 samples: approximately 19 Ad26.COV2.S vaccine recipients, 5 placebo recipients and 8 SARS-CoV-2 convalescent individuals. Trial participants were randomized into five groups of five, in which low-dose or high-dose Ad26.COV2.S was given once or twice, or placebo was given on both occasions. Investigators remained blinded to trial group allocation during experiments and outcome assessment. Broader findings and caveats from the paper: Vaccine and placebo recipients had similar non-spike TCR breadth, a finding consistent with the vaccine containing only spike. After vaccination, spike-specific CD8+ and CD4+ T cell responses were reported to show substantial breadth. According to the authors, total T cell responses may have been underestimated by the TCR breadth and depth analyses. The study was not powered to compare responses between vaccine doses or regimens. Compared with placebo recipients, Ad26.COV2.S recipients showed higher spike-specific TCR breadth (P = 0.0014).

CDR1 and CDR2 are drawn from the germline V gene (reference sequence): SGHNT, YYREEE. The V end loses 4 bases and the J end loses 1 base, and a stretch of 8 bases separates them. The CDR3 has 13 amino acids, counting the end cysteine and phenylalanine. Just the 39-base CDR3 DNA is kept, in frame starting at base 1. Explained via the paper, the treatment or condition label denotes: roughly 19 received Ad26.COV2.S at low or high dose, single or two shots; roughly five received placebo; per-sample allocation not given. Repertoires of vaccine and placebo recipients were sequenced from samples collected on day 63 after the first injection. Between 29 July and 7 August 2020, Cohort 1b enrolled some 25 adults aged 18-55 years at one site in Boston, USA. Ad26.COV2.S was a replication-incompetent adenovirus type 26 vector expressing a prefusion-stabilized SARS-CoV-2 spike protein from the original Wuhan strain.

A word on this clone: This receptor's antigen is unknown. The sample holds no much larger clone one base away, and base qualities are not on file.

TCRbeta CDR3 regions were sequenced with the immunoSEQ Assay. After extraction, genomic DNA underwent amplification by bias-controlled multiplex PCR, followed by high-throughput sequencing. Processing in the source paper ran as follows. Collapsing and filtering of sequences were performed to quantify the absolute abundance of each unique TCRbeta CDR3 region. T cell fraction was estimated by normalizing TCRbeta template counts to usable DNA, with usable DNA measured through amplification of reference genes found in all nucleated cells. Repertoire TCRs were annotated as SARS-CoV-2-specific by exact matching of V gene, CDR3 amino acid sequence and J gene to a known reactive TCR set. The reference SARS-CoV-2 TCR set was derived from MIRA and filtered for enrichment in COVID-19-positive ImmuneCODE repertoires, a step that removed public or cross-reactive TCRs. Based on the MIRA antigens, annotated TCRs were further analysed at the level of specific ORF or position within ORF. Breadth was defined as annotated unique rearrangements over total unique productive rearrangements; depth was the summed frequency of those rearrangements. Group comparisons of TCR breadth used two-sided Wilcoxon rank-sum tests. Imported from immuneACCESS, the table was reduced by TCRdb to in-frame sequences with V and J called. These copies leave out some clones; in studies compared against another copy, an unresolved V gene accounts for under half, and the cause of the remainder is not known. The DNA gave D and trimming, while V, J and clone size come from that table. The sample table records around 300,000 clones; about 88% of these occur just once. Around 11% of the sample lies in the top ten.

The rearranged segments are TRBV5-4 and TRBJ2-5; confidence is insufficient to name the D gene. The clonotype originates from a person aged 18 to 65 who received the Ad26.COV2.S COVID-19 vaccine or a placebo. The sequencing used peripheral blood, collected in a trial of Ad26.COV2.S vaccine versus placebo. The CDR3 amino acid sequence is: CASSGAVQETQYF. The DNA reads as follows: TGTGCCAGCAGCGGAGCCGTCCAAGAGACCCAGTACTTC.